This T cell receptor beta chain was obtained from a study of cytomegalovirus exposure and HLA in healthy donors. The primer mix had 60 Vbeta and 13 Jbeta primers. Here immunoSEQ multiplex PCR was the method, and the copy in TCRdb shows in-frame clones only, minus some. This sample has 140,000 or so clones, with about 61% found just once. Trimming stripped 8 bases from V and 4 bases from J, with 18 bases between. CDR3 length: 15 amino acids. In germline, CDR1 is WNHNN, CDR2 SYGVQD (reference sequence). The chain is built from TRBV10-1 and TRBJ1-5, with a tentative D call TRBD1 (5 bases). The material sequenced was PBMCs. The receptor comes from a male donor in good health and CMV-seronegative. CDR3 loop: CASGPRGRDNQPQHF. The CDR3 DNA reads TGCGCCAGCGGCCCGCGTGGCAGGGATAATCAGCCCCAGCATTTT.